The rows below give T cell receptor beta chains drawn from one sample of a study of T cell changes during pregnancy in multiple sclerosis. Repertoires were generated with immunoSEQ multiplex PCR, while TCRdb's copy carries only in-frame clones and drops some. The sample records more than 55,000 clones, 90% to 95% being singletons. The sequencing here drew on peripheral blood, taken after pregnancy. Receptors were obtained from a female donor in good health, enrolled as a control in a pregnancy study. Each CDR3 is given with its conserved first and last residue.

TRBV5-1,CASSRTSGTNTGELFF
TRBV5-8,CASGQPNTEAFF
TRBV11-3,CASSFYQGDEQFF
TRBV15,CATSRESGLAYEQFF
TRBV9,CASSVAVGGETQYF
TRBV11-2,CASRVGSGGNSPLHF
TRBV4-1,CASRLASGGGEQFF
TRBV7-3,CASSLTGQSYNEQFF
TRBV27,CASSVRDSYTEAFF
TRBV11-3,CASSLGGLADYEQYF
TRBV9,CASSSSAQKTDGYTF
TRBV18,CASSSDRDSNQPQHF
TRBV9,CASRDNSGNTIYF
TRBV19,CASSIAQAYSNQPQHF
TRBV21-1,CASSKGRGSYNEQFF
TRBV6-4,CASSRFLGQGDGYTF
TRBV5-4,CASSLVSVGGRPDTQYF
TRBV7-8,CASSPRDSTNYGYTF
TRBV6-6,CASSLPGTSNNEQFF
TRBV30,CAGAPRGLQETQYF
TRBV6-4,CASSETSGGAADTQYF
TRBV7-3,CASSFTGETEAFF
TRBV19,CASRYRGSSYEQYF
TRBV19,CASSIESRSDEQFF
TRBV5-6,CASSLDRSWGNTIYF
TRBV27,CASSLGGAQPQHF
TRBV11-2,CASSHPGSGIAKNIQYF
TRBV7-8,CASSSKDRVYSGNTIYF
TRBV5-4,CASRAGQSGELFF